Listed below are T cell receptor beta chains from one sample, sequenced in a study of T cells expressing NK-cell markers. From the 5' RACE reads, TCRdb lists one entry per CDR3 protein and no DNA. The data include 300,000 to 500,000 distinct CDR3 sequences; the top ten clones carry about 11%. Material for sequencing was blood T cells: a sorted CD56 or NKG2C T cell subset, CD4+ or CD8+ T cells, or bulk PBMC T cells (not recorded which). These receptors were obtained from a woman aged 45 to 65 in good health. CDR3s include the opening cysteine and the closing phenylalanine or tryptophan.

TRBJ2-2 | TRBV11-3 | CASSLNRGTGELFF
TRBJ1-2 | TRBV5-1 | CASSFSGVSSYGYTF
TRBJ1-2 | TRBV3-1 | CASSQENRGGYTF
TRBJ2-1 | TRBV15 | CATTPSRSYNEQFF
TRBJ2-2 | TRBV7-3 | CASSLPSSGSGELFF
TRBJ1-4 | TRBV28 | CASSSTLRDRGREKLFF
TRBJ2-2 | TRBV7-3 | CASSPDSRAPSGELFF
TRBJ2-5 | TRBV15 | CATSRDGQFQETQYF
TRBJ2-1 | TRBV5-1 | CASSWGYPNEQFF
TRBJ2-2 | TRBV20-1 | CSAAGDPGELFF
TRBJ2-7 | TRBV29-1 | CSVTTGARTYEQYF
TRBJ2-1 | TRBV20-1 | CSASSSGLNEQFF
TRBJ2-2 | TRBV5-1 | CASSLVVGANTGELFF
TRBJ1-1 | TRBV5-1 | CASIGTLNTEAFF
TRBJ2-7 | TRBV5-1 | CASSHRQSGYEQYF
TRBJ2-7 | TRBV5-1 | CASSGGTGGSGEQYF
TRBJ2-1 | TRBV24-1 | CATSDQTRDRGNEQFF
TRBJ1-1 | TRBV9 | CASSLLDSNTEAFF
TRBJ2-5 | TRBV3-1 | CASSNPRETQYF
TRBJ2-7 | TRBV14 | CASSPDRDRVRISSYEQYF
TRBJ2-2 | TRBV4-2 | CASSQGAQIWDTGELFF
TRBJ2-3 | TRBV27 | CASRTGTSGWSTDTQYF
TRBJ2-3 | TRBV9 | CASSPTGASIDTQYF
TRBJ2-3 | TRBV7-9 | CASSDQITDTQYF
TRBJ2-3 | TRBV29-1 | CSVQQKITDTQYF
TRBJ2-1 | TRBV5-1 | CASSLRTGASSYNEQFF
TRBJ2-3 | TRBV9 | CAIETMRGTDTQYF
TRBJ1-2 | TRBV2 | CASSDTQWSYGYTF
TRBJ2-2 | TRBV7-7 | CASSEDRLKGELFF
TRBJ2-2 | TRBV12-3/TRBV12-4 | CASIGAGEAGELFF
TRBJ1-1 | TRBV11-3 | CASSSQPQRSTEAFF
TRBJ2-5 | TRBV9 | CASSVGTESGETQYF
TRBJ2-3 | TRBV5-1 | CASSLAVAGTQYF
TRBJ2-2 | TRBV12-3/TRBV12-4 | CASRSGLGRTGELFF
TRBJ2-2 | TRBV14 | CASSARLASTGELFF
TRBJ2-1 | TRBV6-1 | CASGWEKAYNEQFF
TRBJ2-5 | TRBV27 | CASSLIRGSQETQYF
TRBJ2-3 | TRBV10-3 | CAATGTSGKYTDTQYF
TRBJ1-4 | TRBV19 | CASSAVTGGRKEKLFF
TRBJ2-7 | TRBV5-1 | CASRPGTGYEKQYF
TRBJ2-1 | TRBV24-1 | CATSKRSSYNEQFF
TRBJ2-5 | TRBV20-1 | CSAREFRGNRETQYF
TRBJ2-7 | TRBV6-5 | CASSYTLVPRDRAIYEQYF
TRBJ2-1 | TRBV30 | CAWSVSAGDEQFF
TRBJ2-1 | TRBV20-1 | CSAPSPINEQFF
TRBJ2-3 | TRBV12-3/TRBV12-4 | CASNDGSGDTQYF
TRBJ2-1 | TRBV5-1 | CASSGPGLAGNEQFF
TRBJ2-7 | TRBV10-3 | CAINSGWGGQYF
TRBJ2-5 | TRBV15 | CATSRDGADRVKETQYF
TRBJ2-1 | TRBV2 | CARETTGTGDNEQFF
TRBJ1-5 | TRBV20-1 | CSAREGRYSNQPQHF
TRBJ2-7 | TRBV12-3/TRBV12-4 | CASSVGAGNAPEQYF